The 3 T cell receptor beta chains given below trace back to one sample, sequenced in a study of blood T cells in healthy people across ages (dated by TCRdb to about 2015). Libraries were prepared through 5' RACE. For sequencing, an Illumina HiSeq 2500 was employed. A second PCR of about 6 to 12 cycles was run with a J-beta primer mix and a sample-barcoded 5' primer. TCRdb cleaned the public reads at Q25 with fastp, built clones with MiXCR and kept in-frame beta chains. Rows are combined by CDR3 protein, so each entry shows the most common genes and DNA. Counted in this sample were more than 1,000,000 distinct CDR3 sequences; around 27% of them appeared once. Approximately 0.79% of the sample is in the top ten clones. A further study also used this sample, focusing on T cells of mothers and their children.

Input material: blood. The receptors were sampled from a girl aged 2 to 9 in good health.

The chain uses TRBV12-5 and TRBJ2-5, with 7 bases fitting TRBD1. The CDR3 has 16 amino acids. Germline CDR1 is LGHNT and CDR2 is FRNRAP. V dropped 6 bases and J dropped 4; count of bases not matched to a gene: 14. CDR3 bases: TGTGCTAGTGGAGCTACACAGGGGTCATCATCAGAGACCCAGTACTTC. Protein: CASGATQGSSSETQYF.

V and J are TRBV12-3 or TRBV12-4 and TRBJ1-4; TRBD1 agrees at 12 bases. The V segment lost 3 bases and the J segment 7 bases; nucleotides outside the gene matches: 12. This CDR3 is 18 amino acids long. The CDR3 region has the DNA TGTGCCAGCAGTTTTCAAGGGACAGGGGGCTCACCTGGTGAAAAACTGTTTTTT. This sequence encodes CASSFQGTGGSPGEKLFF.

Points on this clonotype: One junction end does not reproduce the germline sequence, and a read error may be involved. The V and J genes are TRBV29-1 and TRBJ1-4; D remains unclear. In germline, CDR1 is SQVTM, CDR2 ANQGSEA. CDR3 length: 12 amino acids. CDR3 amino acids: CSIEGDNEKLFF. CDR3 bases: TGCAGCATTGAGGGCGACAATGAAAAACTGTTTTTT. Full variable domain (missing parts from reference TRBV29-1 and TRBJ1-4): SAVISQKPSRDICQRGTSLTIQCQVDSQVTMMFWYRQQPGQSLTLIATANQGSEATYESGFVIDKFPISRPNLTFSTLTVSNMSPEDSSIYLCSIEGDNEKLFFGSGTQLSVL.